This T cell receptor (beta chain) was captured in a study of blood T cells in healthy people across ages. Findings and caveats of the study: It was not possible, with unsorted PBMCs, to conclusively compare naive and antigen-experienced cells. Roughly linear age-related decline in beta diversity appeared, significant by age around 36.

Concerning this clonotype: Its specificity is unknown.

The CDR3 sequence is 12 residues long. V lost 4 bases and J lost 10, with 11 bases in between. CDR1 is LGHNT, CDR2 FRNRAP, per germline. For the second PCR, which ran for roughly 6 to 12 cycles, a sample-barcoded 5' primer and a J-beta primer mix were used. Each CDR3 protein gets one entry after TCRdb re-called the 5' RACE reads with MiXCR. The sample includes almost 800,000 distinct CDR3 sequences, about 62% of them seen just once. At least 6 micrograms of total RNA were extracted per sample. The chain recombines TRBV12-5 with TRBJ2-1, with a tentative D call TRBD1 (6 bases). Sequencing used blood. This clonotype was obtained from a man aged 25-40 years in good health. This CDR3 is CASGYSGTEQFF. Here the CDR3 DNA reads TGTGCTAGTGGTTATTCCGGGACAGAGCAGTTCTTC.